This T cell receptor beta chain was recovered during a study of CD4 and CD8 cells across lung adenocarcinoma regions. Donors had localized lung adenocarcinoma, a non-small cell lung cancer. About this clonotype itself: The CDR3 does not end in the conserved phenylalanine or tryptophan, so this is likely a read error. The limits of the CDR3 on the DNA are not certain, so only TCRdb's listed CDR3 is given.

TCRdb used MiXCR to reprocess the PCR reads, holding one entry per CDR3 protein. Altogether some 18,000 distinct CDR3 sequences are present, approximately 50% being singletons, with the ten largest covering 34%. The sequence was collected from a male donor with lung adenocarcinoma. The CD4 and CD8 labels of this study may be unreliable. Sequenced material: CD8+ T cells from the margin of a lung tumor.

The chain's CDR3 is CAYEIIHR. This sequence joins TRBV19 and TRBJ2-5; the table's TRBD1 call for D was not verified on the DNA. Counting both end residues, the CDR3 totals 8 amino acids. Germline V lookup: CDR1 LNHDA, CDR2 SQIVND (reference sequence).